This T cell receptor (beta chain) originates from a study of blood T cell repertoires in COVID-19. About the research overall: Whether acute or convalescent, the COVID-19 samples came from the United States, Italy and Spain.

The germline V gene has CDR1 MNHNS and CDR2 SASEGT. V was trimmed by 3 bases and J by 6 bases, leaving 14 bases between them. CDR3 size: 14 residues. In this sample, this clone turned up once. Profiling relied on immunoSEQ multiplex PCR, and the TCRdb table lists in-frame clones only, not all of them. The table lists about 89,000 clones, around 72% of them singletons. This chain uses TRBV6-1 with TRBJ1-2, with D possibly TRBD1 on 6 matching bases. The receptor was isolated from a woman aged 80 or over with acute or convalescent COVID-19. Specimen: peripheral blood. CDR3 protein: CASSDYGGRDGYTF. The CDR3 bases are TGTGCCAGCAGTGATTACGGGGGGCGTGATGGCTACACCTTC.